These 23 T cell receptor beta chains were all obtained from the same sample, sequenced in a study of blood T cell repertoires in COVID-19. Profiling relied on immunoSEQ multiplex PCR, and the TCRdb table lists in-frame clones only, not all of them. Among over 90,000 clones listed, roughly 80% were seen once. Sequenced material: peripheral blood. These receptors were taken from a human donor in a cohort sampled during active COVID-19.

The rearrangement uses TRBV27 and TRBJ1-2, with 8 bases identical to TRBD1. V lost 6 bases to trimming and J lost 10 bases; unmatched junction nucleotides: 13. The CDR3 is 14 residues long. Germline CDR1 reads MNHEY; CDR2 reads SMNVEV (reference sequence). The CDR3 loop reads CASRPRTGYVYYTF. The CDR3 DNA reads TGTGCCAGCAGACCCAGGACAGGGTATGTCTACTACACCTTC.

This chain links TRBV4-2 with TRBJ2-5, with TRBD2 matching 9 bases. Germline CDR1 and CDR2: LGHNA and YNFKEQ. CDR3 size: 17 residues. V trimming: 4 bases; J trimming: 0 bases; junction bases outside the gene matches: 9. The CDR3, as DNA: TGTGCCAGCAGCCCCCCCCGGACTAGCGAGTACCAAGAGACCCAGTACTTC. Residues: CASSPPRTSEYQETQYF.

The chain recombines TRBV2 with TRBJ2-7, with 8 bases lining up with TRBD2. Germline-derived CDR1 and CDR2 are SNHLY and FYNNEI. This CDR3 is 18 amino acids long. V shed 5 bases and J 0 bases; nucleotides not matched to a gene: 15. The DNA for the CDR3 is TGTGCCAGCAGTACGCCGTGGGGGAGCGGGGGCTTCTCCTACGAGCAGTACTTC. Translating it yields CASSTPWGSGGFSYEQYF.

This sequence joins TRBV7-2 and TRBJ2-7, with 11 positions matching TRBD1. V lost 5 bases, J lost 4 bases, and 7 bases stayed unmatched. The CDR3 spans 15 residues. Germline CDR1 and CDR2: SGHTA and FQGNSA. The DNA of the CDR3 is TGTGCCAGCAGCCCGCGGACAGGGGGCTTTTACGAGCAGTACTTC. Protein: CASSPRTGGFYEQYF.

The V gene is TRBV6-5, the J gene TRBJ1-6; 7 bases map to TRBD1. The CDR3 runs to 14 residues. CDR1 is MNHEY, CDR2 SVGAGI, per germline. After removal of 7 bases from V and 6 bases from J, the junction contained 6 bases not matched to a gene. In nucleotides, the CDR3 is TGTGCCAGCAATCGGGACAGCCTTAATTCACCCCTCCACTTT. Encoded protein: CASNRDSLNSPLHF.

This clone occurred once. The chain recombines TRBV9 with TRBJ2-4, with 7 bases that match TRBD2. CDR3 length equals 14 residues. V lost 4 bases and J lost 10; bases outside the gene matches: 11. Per germline, CDR1 SGDLS and CDR2 YYNGEE. The CDR3 nucleotides read TGTGCCAGCAGCTCTACAACCGCGGGAGAAATTCAGTACTTC. It translates to CASSSTTAGEIQYF.

The chain links TRBV6-2 or TRBV6-3 to TRBJ2-7; TRBD1 might be the D (5 bases). CDR1 MNHEY and CDR2 SVGEGT come from the germline V gene. The CDR3 is 16 amino acids. V lost 3 bases to trimming and J lost 0 bases, with 15 bases between them. In DNA form, the CDR3 reads TGTGCCAGCAGTTATAATGCGCGCCAGGGCTCCTACGAGCAGTACTTC. This codes for CASSYNARQGSYEQYF.

This sequence joins TRBV12-3 or TRBV12-4 and TRBJ2-7, with 7 bases lining up with TRBD1. The V segment lost 2 bases and the J segment 3 bases; nucleotides outside the gene matches: 1. The CDR3 runs 13 residues. In DNA form, the CDR3 reads TGTGCCAGCAGTTTAAACAGGGGCTACGAGCAGTACTTC. It translates to CASSLNRGYEQYF.

The chain has TRBV4-1 and TRBJ2-5; 14 positions match TRBD2. The junction had 3 bases not matched to a gene; V was cut back by 4 bases and J by 5 bases. Germline lookup yields CDR1 MGHRA and CDR2 YSYEKL. The CDR3 runs 15 residues. This CDR3 reads CASSRLAGGRETQYF. The CDR3 region has the DNA TGCGCCAGCAGCCGACTAGCGGGGGGGCGTGAGACCCAGTACTTC.

The J gene is TRBJ1-3, the V gene TRBV5-1; no definite D call. The germline V gene encodes CDR1 SGHRS and CDR2 YFSETQ. The V end lost 2 bases, the J end lost 4 bases, and 13 bases lay between the germline ends. The CDR3 consists of 15 residues. The CDR3 DNA follows: TGCGCCAGCAGCTTTAATGCGGGGAGCGGAAACACCATATATTTT. Protein sequence: CASSFNAGSGNTIYF.

The rearrangement uses TRBV5-4 and TRBJ2-2; D possibly corresponds to TRBD2 (5 bases). V lost 2 bases and J 2 bases, leaving 13 bases between the germline ends. The CDR3 contains 16 residues. CDR1 is SGHNT, CDR2 YYREEE, per germline (reference sequence). CDR3 loop: CASSLLAGGNTGELFF. The CDR3 bases are TGTGCCAGCAGCTTATTGGCAGGAGGTAACACCGGGGAGCTGTTTTTT.

This clone was seen more than once but under ten times. The chain employs TRBV4-2 and TRBJ1-5; no definite D call. Germline V gene data show CDR1 as LGHNA and CDR2 as YNFKEQ. The V and J ends lost 0 bases and 7 bases respectively, with 7 bases between them. This CDR3 comprises 13 residues. The DNA for the CDR3 is TGTGCCAGCAGCCAAGATGGCGGGCAGCCCCAGCATTTT. The encoded protein is CASSQDGGQPQHF.

The chain recombines TRBV5-1 with TRBJ1-2; the match to TRBD1 covers 8 bases. V was clipped by 4 bases and J by 1 base; unmatched bases: 9. Germline CDR1 and CDR2: SGHRS and YFSETQ. This CDR3 has 16 amino acids. Here the CDR3 DNA reads TGCGCCAGCAGCGTACAATCAGGGGGCCTTAACTATGGCTACACCTTC. The encoded protein is CASSVQSGGLNYGYTF.

The chain links TRBV7-9 to TRBJ1-1, with TRBD1 matching 9 bases. CDR1 and CDR2 (germline): SEHNR, FQNEAQ (reference sequence). The CDR3 length is 16 residues. V lost 2 bases to trimming and J lost 3 bases; unmatched junction nucleotides: 7. This CDR3 reads CASSLQVGDRDTEAFF. CDR3 sequence (DNA): TGTGCCAGCAGCTTACAGGTTGGGGACAGGGACACTGAAGCTTTCTTT.

The chain couples TRBV27 to TRBJ2-6; TRBD1 matches at 9 bases. The CDR3 is 18 amino acids. V was clipped by 1 base and J by 2 bases; unmatched bases: 6. The germline V gene encodes CDR1 MNHEY and CDR2 SMNVEV (reference sequence). Written as DNA, the CDR3 is TGTGCCAGCAGTTTATTAGGGACAGGGTCCCCTGGGGCCAACGTCCTGACTTTC. The encoded protein is CASSLLGTGSPGANVLTF.

The rearrangement uses TRBV5-4 and TRBJ1-2; D might be TRBD1 (6 bases). Per the germline V gene, CDR1 is SGHNT and CDR2 is YYREEE (reference sequence). With 3 bases removed from V and 4 bases from J, the gap between germline ends came to 16 bases. CDR3 length: 15 residues. In nucleotides, the CDR3 is TGTGCCAGCAGCTCGCGGACAGAGACCGTCTATGGCTACACCTTC. Amino acid sequence: CASSSRTETVYGYTF.

The chain links TRBV9 to TRBJ2-2; 8 bases match TRBD2. Germline V gene data show CDR1 as SGDLS and CDR2 as YYNGEE. Germline trimming cut 3 bases from V and 6 bases from J; bases unmatched to any gene: 7. This CDR3 comprises 15 residues. CDR3: CASSDNGGAAGELFF. For the CDR3, the DNA is TGTGCCAGCAGCGATAACGGGGGGGCCGCCGGGGAGCTGTTTTTT.

The J gene is TRBJ2-2, the V gene TRBV18; 7 bases line up with TRBD1. The CDR3 consists of 16 residues. CDR1 KGHSH and CDR2 LQKENI come from the germline V gene. V lost 2 bases to trimming and J lost 6 bases; unmatched junction nucleotides: 9. The DNA for the CDR3 is TGTGCCAGCTCACCATCGACCGGGACAGCGGCCGGGGAGCTGTTTTTT. It specifies CASSPSTGTAAGELFF. Full variable domain (missing parts from reference TRBV18 and TRBJ2-2): NAGVMQNPRHLVRRRGQEARLRCSPMKGHSHVYWYRQLPEEGLKFMVYLQKENIIDESGMPKERFSAEFPKEGPSILRIQQVVRGDSAAYFCASSPSTGTAAGELFFGEGSRLTVL.

V and J are TRBV4-2 and TRBJ1-2; no firm D call. The CDR3 length is 16 residues. Germline CDR1 and CDR2: LGHNA and YNFKEQ. The V gene lost 1 base and the J gene lost 0 bases, with 12 bases spanning the gap. In DNA form, the CDR3 reads TGTGCCAGCAGCCAAGTCCTTCGGAGGACTAACTATGGCTACACCTTC. Its translation is CASSQVLRRTNYGYTF.

This chain uses TRBV18 with TRBJ1-4; 10 nucleotides agree with TRBD1. Germline trimming cut 3 bases from V and 13 bases from J; bases unmatched to any gene: 2. CDR1 KGHSH and CDR2 LQKENI come from the germline V gene. The CDR3 loop spans 12 amino acids. In DNA, the CDR3 is TGTGCCAGCTCACCCCGGACAGGGGGACTGTTTTTT. It is translated as CASSPRTGGLFF.

The rearrangement joins TRBV28 to TRBJ2-1, with TRBD1 matching 7 bases. This CDR3 spans 15 amino acids. V shed 5 bases, J shed 6 bases, and the junction held 10 bases outside the gene matches. Germline CDR1 MDHEN, CDR2 SYDVKM. The chain's CDR3 is CASSTQTGLGNEQFF. Here the CDR3 DNA reads TGTGCCAGCAGTACCCAGACAGGGCTGGGCAATGAGCAGTTCTTC.

The chain combines TRBV3-1 (or the pseudogene TRBV3-2) with TRBJ1-5; D not certain. The CDR3 has 14 amino acids. Trimming stripped 2 bases from V and 0 bases from J, with 5 bases between. Germline-derived CDR1 and CDR2 are LGHDT and YNNKEL (reference sequence). The CDR3 protein is CASSQTYSNQPQHF. The CDR3 DNA reads as TGTGCCAGCAGCCAAACATATAGCAATCAGCCCCAGCATTTT.

The rearrangement joins TRBV4-1 to TRBJ2-2, with TRBD1 matching 9 bases. The ends lost 4 bases at V and 5 bases at J; junction bases unmatched: 5. The CDR3 has 15 residues. Germline V gene data show CDR1 as MGHRA and CDR2 as YSYEKL. In DNA, the CDR3 is TGCGCCAGCAGCCTACAGGGGGCCGTTACCGGGGAGCTGTTTTTT. Translation: CASSLQGAVTGELFF.